What follows are 16 T cell receptor beta chains derived from one specimen sequenced in a study of cytomegalovirus exposure and HLA in healthy donors. PCR employed 60 Vbeta and 13 Jbeta primers. The repertoire was sequenced with immunoSEQ multiplex PCR; TCRdb's copy has only in-frame clones and lacks some. The data contain over 100,000 clones, roughly 8.3% of them seen just once; the ten biggest clones take up around 5.5%. Sequenced input: PBMCs. Source of these receptors: a man between 40 and 49 years old in good health and CMV-seronegative.

The chain carries TRBV9 and TRBJ1-6, with TRBD1 matching 9 bases. Germline V CDR1 and CDR2: SGDLS, YYNGEE. The CDR3 loop spans 15 amino acids. V was pared by 2 bases and J by 9 bases, with 6 bases of the junction left unmatched. The CDR3 nucleotides are TGTGCCAGCAGCGTGTGGGGACAGGGACCTTCACCCCTCCACTTT. Translating gives CASSVWGQGPSPLHF.

The V call is TRBV4-3, the J call TRBJ2-1; 7 bases match TRBD2. CDR1 and CDR2 (germline): LGHNA, YSLEER. The CDR3 is 18 residues long. The V gene end was trimmed by 0 bases and the J gene end by 4 bases; junction bases not matched to a gene: 12. CDR3 DNA: TGCGCCAGCAGCCAAGATTTTTTGCGGGGCGGGGGTTACAATGAGCAGTTCTTC. This codes for CASSQDFLRGGGYNEQFF.

In its sample, this clone was seen a few times. V and J are TRBV5-1 and TRBJ2-3, with 7 bases matching TRBD1. Unmatched junction bases numbered 5, after V lost 0 bases and J lost 4 bases. The germline V gene encodes CDR1 SGHRS and CDR2 YFSETQ. The CDR3 is made up of 15 amino acids. The CDR3 coding sequence is TGCGCCAGCAGCTTGGGGGGACAGTTCGCAGATACGCAGTATTTT. Its protein is CASSLGGQFADTQYF.

V and J are TRBV7-9 and TRBJ1-1; a possible D gene is TRBD1 (6 bases). Germline CDR1 SEHNR, CDR2 FQNEAQ (reference sequence). The V end was cut by 5 bases, the J end by 11 bases, with 15 bases between. The CDR3 is 12 amino acids. For the CDR3, the DNA is TGTGCCAGCAGCCTCCCGGGGGGGGCGGCTTTCTTT. Amino acids: CASSLPGGAAFF.

The J gene is TRBJ2-5, the V gene TRBV27; D is ambiguous. Germline V gene data show CDR1 as MNHEY and CDR2 as SMNVEV (reference sequence). There are 15 residues in the CDR3. Trimming removed 2 bases from V and 0 bases from J, with 10 bases in between. CDR3 sequence reads: CASSLGLKYQETQYF. The CDR3 nucleotides are TGTGCCAGCAGTTTAGGGCTAAAGTACCAAGAGACCCAGTACTTC.

This clone was detected only a few times. The V and J genes are TRBV7-9 and TRBJ1-3; no reliable D call. CDR1 is SEHNR and CDR2 is FQNEAQ in the germline V gene (reference sequence). This CDR3 is 16 amino acids long. Between the trimmed V and J ends, which lost 5 bases and 1 base, there was a span of 15 bases. The CDR3 is CASSRAGRESGNTIYF. DNA of the CDR3: TGTGCCAGCAGCCGCGCGGGGAGAGAGTCTGGAAACACCATATATTTT.

There are a few counts of this clone. The chain employs TRBV25-1 and TRBJ1-3, with D unclear. V gave up 2 bases and J gave up 0 bases, with 8 bases separating them. CDR3 size: 15 residues. CDR1 and CDR2 (germline): MGHDK, SYGVNS. The DNA of the CDR3 is TGTGCCAGCAGTGAAACAGATCACTCTGGAAACACCATATATTTT. Amino acid sequence: CASSETDHSGNTIYF.

V usage is TRBV11-1 and J usage is TRBJ2-7, with 7 bases identical to TRBD1. The ends lost 3 bases at V and 3 bases at J; junction bases unmatched: 8. The germline gives CDR1 SGHAT, CDR2 FQDESV (reference sequence). This CDR3 is 15 amino acids long. CDR3 loop: CASSFGTASFYEQYF. The CDR3 DNA follows: TGTGCCAGCAGCTTTGGGACAGCCAGTTTCTACGAGCAGTACTTC. Variable domain in full (rest from reference TRBV11-1 and TRBJ2-7): EAEVAQSPRYKITEKSQAVAFWCDPISGHATLYWYRQILGQGPELLVQFQDESVVDDSQLPKDRFSAERLKGVDSTLKIQPAELGDSAMYLCASSFGTASFYEQYFGPGTRLTVT.

This chain connects TRBV2 to TRBJ2-7, with 9 bases aligning to TRBD2. This CDR3 comprises 14 residues. J gave up 4 bases and V 7 bases, and 8 bases lay outside the gene matches. In germline, CDR1 is SNHLY, CDR2 FYNNEI. Here the CDR3 DNA reads TGTGCCAGCAAACCGGGACTAGCAGGATACGAGCAGTACTTC. It encodes CASKPGLAGYEQYF. The full variable domain, with the rest looked up from reference TRBV2 and TRBJ2-7, is EPEVTQTPSHQVTQMGQEVILRCVPISNHLYFYWYRQILGQKVEFLVSFYNNEISEKSEIFDDQFSVERPDGSNFTLKIRSTKLEDSAMYFCASKPGLAGYEQYFGPGTRLTVT.

V gene TRBV30 combines with J gene TRBJ2-3, with TRBD2 matching 8 bases. Germline CDR1 reads GTSNPN; CDR2 reads SVGIG (reference sequence). CDR3 size: 14 residues. With 2 bases clipped from V and 3 bases from J, the junction kept 4 bases outside the gene matches. CDR3 sequence reads: CAWSFRGGTDTQYF. Written as DNA, the CDR3 is TGTGCCTGGAGTTTCCGGGGGGGAACAGATACGCAGTATTTT. Full variable domain (rest looked up from reference TRBV30 and TRBJ2-3): SQTIHQWPATLVQPVGSPLSLECTVEGTSNPNLYWYRQAAGRGLQLLFYSVGIGQISSEVPQNLSASRPQDRQFILSSKKLLLSDSGFYLCAWSFRGGTDTQYFGPGTRLTVL.

The chain employs TRBV10-2 and TRBJ2-3, with TRBD1 matching over 8 bases. Germline CDR1 and CDR2: WSHSY and SAAADI. The V and J ends lost 6 bases and 6 bases, in that order; junction bases with no gene match: 11. The CDR3 sequence is 15 residues long. The CDR3 region is CASSRRTGTSDTQYF. The CDR3 coding sequence is TGCGCCAGCAGCAGGCGGACAGGGACCTCGGATACGCAGTATTTT.

The rearrangement links TRBV6-1 to TRBJ1-4, with 9 bases fitting TRBD1. The germline CDR1 and CDR2 sequences are MNHNS and SASEGT. The CDR3 covers 15 residues. With V trimmed by 1 base and J by 8 bases, 5 bases remained unmatched. DNA for the CDR3: TGTGCCAGCAGTGAAGGGACAGGGGTGGACGAAAAACTGTTTTTT. Residues: CASSEGTGVDEKLFF.

This chain uses TRBV29-1 with TRBJ2-3; 7 bases align to TRBD1. CDR3 length: 16 amino acids. With 1 base clipped from V and 4 bases from J, the junction kept 11 bases outside the gene matches. The germline V gene has CDR1 SQVTM and CDR2 ANQGSEA. Here the CDR3 reads CSVEAGQTEVADTQYF. The CDR3 DNA is TGCAGCGTTGAAGCGGGACAGACCGAAGTCGCAGATACGCAGTATTTT.

The rearrangement joins TRBV11-2 to TRBJ2-3; TRBD1 is a possible D gene (5 bases). CDR3 size: 13 residues. From germline, CDR1 is SGHAT and CDR2 FQNNGV. V lost 1 base, J lost 4 bases, and 6 bases lay in between. Here the CDR3 DNA reads TGTGCCAGCAGCTTAGGGGGCGCAGATACGCAGTATTTT. Amino acids: CASSLGGADTQYF.

This clone was found a few times. This chain connects TRBV2 to TRBJ2-2; D unresolved. V was clipped by 7 bases and J by 6 bases, with 15 bases between them. CDR3 length: 14 residues. Germline V lookup: CDR1 SNHLY, CDR2 FYNNEI. The chain's CDR3 is CASTIGFLPGELFF. The DNA of the CDR3 is TGTGCCAGCACCATCGGGTTTCTCCCCGGGGAGCTGTTTTTT.

The CDR3, as DNA: TGTGCCAGCAGTGAGGGTGAGGGGGAGAGATCACCCCTCCACTTT. Amino acid sequence: CASSEGEGERSPLHF. This chain uses TRBV6-1 with TRBJ1-6, with a possible D match to TRBD1 (6 bases). V was shortened by 3 bases and J by 10 bases, with 16 bases between the two germline ends. CDR1 and CDR2 from the germline V gene are MNHNS and SASEGT. CDR3 length: 15 residues.